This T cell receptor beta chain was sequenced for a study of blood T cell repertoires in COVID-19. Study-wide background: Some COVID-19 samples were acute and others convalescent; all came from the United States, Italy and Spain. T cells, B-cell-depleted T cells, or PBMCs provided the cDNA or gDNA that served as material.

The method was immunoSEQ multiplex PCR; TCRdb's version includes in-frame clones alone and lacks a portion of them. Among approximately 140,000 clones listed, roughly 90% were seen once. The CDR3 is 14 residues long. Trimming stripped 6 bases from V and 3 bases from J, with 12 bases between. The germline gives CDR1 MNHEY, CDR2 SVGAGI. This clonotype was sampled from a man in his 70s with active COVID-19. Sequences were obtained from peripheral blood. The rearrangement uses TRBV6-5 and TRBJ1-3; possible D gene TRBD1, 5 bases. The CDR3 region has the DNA TGTGCCAGCAGAAGAGGAAGGGGTGGAAACACCATATATTTT. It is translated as CASRRGRGGNTIYF.